Given below is one T cell receptor (beta chain) in context. The record originates from a study of blood T cell repertoires in COVID-19. The germline V and J ends were trimmed by 4 bases and 6 bases, with 10 bases remaining between them. Germline CDR1 and CDR2: SGHTA and FQGNSA. This CDR3 contains 12 residues. Per the original data handling: Amplification with reference gene primers provided the estimates of nucleated cell counts. Some clones are missing from TCRdb's copy, which holds only in-frame ones; the method was immunoSEQ multiplex PCR. V and J calls and clone size are given by that table; D and trimming were obtained from the DNA. Among 180,000 or so clones listed, over 75% were seen once.

The TCR originated in a man in his sixties who had recovered from COVID-19. This chain links TRBV7-2 with TRBJ2-7; the D gene is possibly TRBD1 (5 bases). The sample was peripheral blood. As DNA, the CDR3 is TGTGCCAGCAGCTCCTATCAGGGCGAGCAGTACTTC. Translating it yields CASSSYQGEQYF.